These 3 T cell receptor beta chains came from one sample sequenced in a study of T cells expressing NK-cell markers. Each CDR3 protein gets one entry in TCRdb, which reprocessed the 5' RACE reads and gives no DNA. Recorded here are fewer than 400,000 distinct CDR3 sequences; the top ten clones represent roughly 5.2%. Material for sequencing was blood T cells: a sorted CD56 or NKG2C T cell subset, CD4+ or CD8+ T cells, or bulk PBMC T cells (not recorded which). The source is a man aged 18-75 years in good health.

The rearrangement links TRBV20-1 to TRBJ2-1; no DNA is available, so the TRBD2 call from TCRdb remains unchecked. Germline-derived CDR1 and CDR2 are DFQATT and SNEGSKA (reference sequence). This CDR3 is built from 15 residues. The CDR3 reads CSARRLAGSYNEQFF.

The gene calls are TRBV6-1 and TRBJ2-4; TCRdb selects TRBD2, and the lack of DNA leaves this call unchecked. The CDR3 loop spans 15 amino acids. From germline, CDR1 is MNHNS and CDR2 SASEGT. The CDR3 sequence is CASTYSGGALNIQYF.

The V call is TRBV7-3, the J call TRBJ2-7; TCRdb selects TRBD2, and the lack of DNA leaves this call unchecked. Germline-derived CDR1 and CDR2 are SGHTA and FQGTGA. The CDR3 has 15 amino acids. CDR3 sequence: CASSLGGASTNEQYF.